A single sample is the source of the 10 T cell receptor beta chains below, sequenced in a study of early T cells in non-severe SARS-CoV-2 infection. TCRdb re-derived calls from the 5' RACE reads in MiXCR, one entry per CDR3 protein. The top ten hold roughly 5% of the sample, which has about 97,000 distinct CDR3 sequences, 9.5% to 12% seen once. Source: whole blood, taken at baseline. These receptors all stem from an adult who was a healthcare worker with PCR-confirmed SARS-CoV-2 infection or an uninfected control (not recorded which).

The chain carries TRBV4-1 and TRBJ1-6; no firm D call. The CDR3 is 13 residues long. The V gene lost 4 bases and the J gene lost 7 bases, with 8 bases spanning the gap. Germline lookup yields CDR1 MGHRA and CDR2 YSYEKL. As DNA, the CDR3 is TGCGCCAGCAGCCCCCAGGCCAATTCACCCCTCCACTTT. Its translation: CASSPQANSPLHF.

This chain uses TRBV12-3 or TRBV12-4 with TRBJ1-5, with D unclear. Trimming removed 0 bases at V and 11 bases at J, with 14 bases between. CDR3 length: 14 amino acids. For the CDR3, the DNA is TGTGCCAGCAGTTTAGCCGACCCTCTCGGAGCCCAGCATTTT. Translation gives CASSLADPLGAQHF.

This clonotype was observed many times. The CDR3 is CASSRAGTSTAEQYF. The CDR3, as DNA: TGTGCCAGCAGCCGGGCCGGGACTAGCACGGCCGAGCAGTACTTC. J is TRBJ2-7 and V is TRBV7-9, with 9 positions matching TRBD2. Germline V gene data show CDR1 as SEHNR and CDR2 as FQNEAQ (reference sequence). V shed 5 bases and J 6 bases; nucleotides not matched to a gene: 11. The CDR3 runs 15 residues.

This clonotype was recorded a few times. For the CDR3, the DNA is TGTGCCAGCAGCTTAGCGCGCTTACAGGACACCGGGGAGCTGTTTTTT. Amino acids: CASSLARLQDTGELFF. This chain links TRBV7-9 with TRBJ2-2; possible D gene TRBD1, 5 bases. The CDR3 covers 16 residues. V was trimmed by 0 bases and J by 3 bases, leaving 11 bases between them. Germline V gives CDR1 SEHNR, CDR2 FQNEAQ (reference sequence).

This clonotype came up a few times. V usage is TRBV30 and J usage is TRBJ2-3, with a tentative D call TRBD2 (6 bases). V lost 1 base and J 5 bases, leaving 13 bases between the germline ends. The germline V gene encodes CDR1 GTSNPN and CDR2 SVGIG (reference sequence). The CDR3 is 14 residues long. The CDR3 loop is CAWSGAGWIDTQYF. CDR3 sequence (DNA): TGTGCCTGGAGTGGGGCGGGGTGGATAGATACGCAGTATTTT.

This clonotype has just a few counts. This chain connects TRBV20-1 to TRBJ1-2; D not resolved. This CDR3 is built from 12 residues. CDR1 DFQATT and CDR2 SNEGSKA come from the germline V gene (reference sequence). V shed 1 base and J shed 4 bases, with 7 bases lying between them. CDR3 coding DNA: TGCAGTGCTAGAGTGGCCGCCTATGGCTACACCTTC. Encoded protein: CSARVAAYGYTF.

This clonotype has a handful of counts. Here the CDR3 DNA reads TGTGCCAGCAGCCCCGTAGCGGGGGGGAGCACAGATACGCAGTATTTT. This gives the protein CASSPVAGGSTDTQYF. This chain joins TRBV3-1 and TRBJ2-3; 11 bases agree with TRBD2. Looked up from germline, CDR1 is LGHDT and CDR2 is YNNKEL (reference sequence). The CDR3 consists of 16 residues. Unmatched junction bases numbered 3, after V lost 4 bases and J lost 0 bases.

J is TRBJ1-2 and V is TRBV10-3; 7 bases fit TRBD1. The CDR3 length is 13 residues. Unmatched junction bases numbered 8, after V lost 6 bases and J lost 7 bases. Germline V lookup: CDR1 ENHRY, CDR2 SYGVKD. The CDR3 coding sequence is TGTGCCATCAGACTCGGGACAGATGGTGGCTACACCTTC. It yields the protein CAIRLGTDGGYTF.

The chain carries TRBV10-2 and TRBJ2-7; 7 nucleotides line up with TRBD2. Germline lookup yields CDR1 WSHSY and CDR2 SAAADI. The CDR3 has 13 amino acids. With V trimmed by 4 bases and J by 7 bases, 7 bases remained unmatched. This CDR3 reads CASSGGGRGEQYF. CDR3 DNA sequence: TGCGCCAGCAGTGGCGGGGGAAGAGGAGAGCAGTACTTC.

This clonotype appeared many times. The V gene is TRBV28, the J gene TRBJ2-3; D possibly corresponds to TRBD1 (6 bases). CDR3 length equals 14 residues. CDR1 is MDHEN, CDR2 SYDVKM, per germline. V lost 5 bases and J 4 bases, leaving 13 bases between the germline ends. CDR3 nucleotides: TGTGCCAGCAGTCGAAAGCAGGGGTCAGATACGCAGTATTTT. This translates into CASSRKQGSDTQYF. The variable domain in full, completed from reference TRBV28 and TRBJ2-3, reads DVKVTQSSRYLVKRTGEKVFLECVQDMDHENMFWYRQDPGLGLRLIYFSYDVKMKEKGDIPEGYSVSREKKERFSLILESASTNQTSMYLCASSRKQGSDTQYFGPGTRLTVL.